Listed below are T cell receptor beta chains from one sample, sequenced in a study of blood T cell repertoires in COVID-19. Clones were read by immunoSEQ multiplex PCR, and TCRdb kept only the in-frame ones, dropping some. The sample yields about 210,000 clones, 80% to 90% seen once. Material for sequencing was PBMCs or T cells enriched from blood (not recorded which). These receptors originate from a man aged 30 to 45 in a cohort exposed to, infected with or recovered from COVID-19 (not recorded which). Each CDR3 is given with its conserved first and last residue. Fields, in order: clone size, V gene, D gene, J gene, CDR3 DNA, CDR3 protein. The D gene is left open where the match is weak. Where a row states a size, it is once, few, many or the class of an expanded clone; other rows omit it.

clone_size: NA; v_call: TRBV27; d_call: NA; j_call: TRBJ1-3; cdr3_nt: TGTGCCAGCAGTTTATCAGCAGGTCTGGCTGGAAACACCATATATTTT; cdr3_aa: CASSLSAGLAGNTIYF
clone_size: NA; v_call: TRBV19; d_call: NA; j_call: TRBJ1-4; cdr3_nt: TGTGCCAGTGTCGGACAGTTACAGGAAAAACTGTTTTTT; cdr3_aa: CASVGQLQEKLFF
clone_size: NA; v_call: TRBV7-2; d_call: TRBD1; j_call: TRBJ1-2; cdr3_nt: TGTGCCAGCAGTAACAGGGGGAACTATGGCTACACCTTC; cdr3_aa: CASSNRGNYGYTF
clone_size: NA; v_call: TRBV6-5; d_call: TRBD1; j_call: TRBJ1-4; cdr3_nt: TGTGCCAGCAGGACGACAGGGAGGAGTGAAAAACTGTTTTTT; cdr3_aa: CASRTTGRSEKLFF
clone_size: few; v_call: TRBV28; d_call: NA; j_call: TRBJ2-4; cdr3_nt: TGTGCCAGCAGTAAGGGCCAGGGTCTTCTAGACCGCAAAAACATTCAGTACTTC; cdr3_aa: CASSKGQGLLDRKNIQYF
clone_size: NA; v_call: TRBV7-6; d_call: TRBD1; j_call: TRBJ1-5; cdr3_nt: TGTGCCAGCAGCGCGGGGACAGGTGAGAATCAGCCCCAGCATTTT; cdr3_aa: CASSAGTGENQPQHF
clone_size: NA; v_call: TRBV4-1; d_call: NA; j_call: TRBJ2-1; cdr3_nt: TGCGCCAGCAGCCAGGGGGAGGCAGGGGGACCCTACAATGAGCAGTTCTTC; cdr3_aa: CASSQGEAGGPYNEQFF
clone_size: NA; v_call: TRBV5-1; d_call: NA; j_call: TRBJ2-3; cdr3_nt: TGCGCCAGCAGCCAGAGAGGGGCGGGAACCCACATTAGCACAGATACGCAGTATTTT; cdr3_aa: CASSQRGAGTHISTDTQYF
clone_size: NA; v_call: TRBV9; d_call: TRBD1; j_call: TRBJ2-3; cdr3_nt: TGTGCCAGCAGGGGGACGACAGGGGCAGATACGCAGTATTTT; cdr3_aa: CASRGTTGADTQYF
clone_size: NA; v_call: TRBV19; d_call: NA; j_call: TRBJ1-2; cdr3_nt: TGTGCCAGTAGTAAGGAGGGTCTCCCTAACGGCTACACCTTC; cdr3_aa: CASSKEGLPNGYTF
clone_size: NA; v_call: TRBV29-1; d_call: NA; j_call: TRBJ1-2; cdr3_nt: TGCAGCGTTGAGGCAATCCCTAACTATGGCTACACCTTC; cdr3_aa: CSVEAIPNYGYTF
clone_size: NA; v_call: TRBV27; d_call: NA; j_call: TRBJ2-5; cdr3_nt: TGTGCCAGCAGTTTAGGGTCCGGGGGGACCCAGTACTTC; cdr3_aa: CASSLGSGGTQYF
clone_size: once; v_call: TRBV7-2; d_call: NA; j_call: TRBJ2-5; cdr3_nt: TGTGCCAGCAGCTTCCAAGGGGGGGGAGAGACCCAGTACTTC; cdr3_aa: CASSFQGGGETQYF
clone_size: NA; v_call: TRBV19; d_call: TRBD2; j_call: TRBJ2-1; cdr3_nt: TGTGCCAGTAGTATTTTCTCTAGCGGTTACAATGAGCAGTTCTTC; cdr3_aa: CASSIFSSGYNEQFF
clone_size: NA; v_call: TRBV6-1; d_call: NA; j_call: TRBJ1-5; cdr3_nt: TGTGCCAGCAGTGATTTTTTCCGGGGTTCTGGGGATCAGCCCCAGCATTTT; cdr3_aa: CASSDFFRGSGDQPQHF
clone_size: NA; v_call: TRBV11-2; d_call: TRBD2; j_call: TRBJ2-3; cdr3_nt: TGTGCCAGCAGCCCTCGACTAGCGGGAGGCACAGATACGCAGTATTTT; cdr3_aa: CASSPRLAGGTDTQYF
clone_size: once; v_call: TRBV4-2; d_call: NA; j_call: TRBJ2-1; cdr3_nt: TGTGCCAGCAGAGCGTACGCTAGCTCCTACAATGAGCAGTTCTTC; cdr3_aa: CASRAYASSYNEQFF
clone_size: NA; v_call: TRBV24-1; d_call: TRBD2; j_call: TRBJ2-3; cdr3_nt: TGTGCCACCAGTGATCCCGGGGCGGGAGGCCTTGATACGCAGTATTTT; cdr3_aa: CATSDPGAGGLDTQYF
clone_size: NA; v_call: TRBV11-3; d_call: TRBD1; j_call: TRBJ2-1; cdr3_nt: TGTGCCAGCAGCCCGGGGACAGGTTCCTACAATGAGCAGTTCTTC; cdr3_aa: CASSPGTGSYNEQFF
clone_size: NA; v_call: TRBV5-1; d_call: NA; j_call: TRBJ2-1; cdr3_nt: TGCGCCAGCAGTACTATGGGGGGCAATGAGCAGTTCTTC; cdr3_aa: CASSTMGGNEQFF
clone_size: once; v_call: TRBV27; d_call: NA; j_call: TRBJ1-3; cdr3_nt: TGTGCCAGCAGTTTATCGTGGCAGGGGACTGGAAACACCATATATTTT; cdr3_aa: CASSLSWQGTGNTIYF
clone_size: few; v_call: TRBV5-1; d_call: NA; j_call: TRBJ1-5; cdr3_nt: TGCGCCAGCAGCTTGACAGGGACTCAGCCCCAGCATTTT; cdr3_aa: CASSLTGTQPQHF
clone_size: NA; v_call: TRBV7-9; d_call: NA; j_call: TRBJ2-2; cdr3_nt: TGTGCCAGCAGCTCAAGGGGTGGGACCGGGGAGCTGTTTTTT; cdr3_aa: CASSSRGGTGELFF
clone_size: NA; v_call: TRBV19; d_call: TRBD1; j_call: TRBJ1-2; cdr3_nt: TGTGCCAGTAGTATGACAGGGGACTATGGCTACACCTTC; cdr3_aa: CASSMTGDYGYTF
clone_size: NA; v_call: TRBV15; d_call: TRBD1; j_call: TRBJ2-7; cdr3_nt: TGTGCCACCAGCAGAGATGTGACAGGGGGCTTTCCAGGCGAGCAGTACTTC; cdr3_aa: CATSRDVTGGFPGEQYF
clone_size: once; v_call: TRBV24-1; d_call: NA; j_call: TRBJ2-7; cdr3_nt: TGTGCCACCAGTGCAGGCGACTACGAGCAGTACTTC; cdr3_aa: CATSAGDYEQYF
clone_size: NA; v_call: TRBV27; d_call: NA; j_call: TRBJ1-2; cdr3_nt: TGTGCCAGCACCTCTTTGACTCCACCCTATGGCTACACCTTC; cdr3_aa: CASTSLTPPYGYTF
clone_size: NA; v_call: TRBV12-5; d_call: TRBD1; j_call: TRBJ1-1; cdr3_nt: TGTGCTAGTGGTCCGGGGGACAGTCTGAACACTGAAGCTTTCTTT; cdr3_aa: CASGPGDSLNTEAFF
clone_size: NA; v_call: TRBV11-2; d_call: NA; j_call: TRBJ1-2; cdr3_nt: TGTGCCAGCAGCTTAGAGAGTTCCGGGGGGAACTATGGCTACACCTTC; cdr3_aa: CASSLESSGGNYGYTF
clone_size: NA; v_call: TRBV19; d_call: TRBD1; j_call: TRBJ2-5; cdr3_nt: TGTGCCAGTAGTGTAACCACAGGGGCGGAGACCCAGTACTTC; cdr3_aa: CASSVTTGAETQYF
clone_size: NA; v_call: TRBV28; d_call: TRBD1; j_call: TRBJ1-5; cdr3_nt: TGTGCCAGCAGTTTAGGAAACAGGGGTAATCAGCCCCAGCATTTT; cdr3_aa: CASSLGNRGNQPQHF
clone_size: NA; v_call: TRBV6-5; d_call: NA; j_call: TRBJ1-6; cdr3_nt: TGTGCCAGCAGTTACACGAACGCGAATTCACCCCTCCACTTT; cdr3_aa: CASSYTNANSPLHF
clone_size: NA; v_call: TRBV7-8; d_call: TRBD2; j_call: TRBJ2-7; cdr3_nt: TGTGCCAGCAGCCTGACTAGCTTCCCCTACGAGCAGTACTTC; cdr3_aa: CASSLTSFPYEQYF
clone_size: NA; v_call: TRBV9; d_call: TRBD2; j_call: TRBJ2-1; cdr3_nt: TGTGCCAGCAGCGTAGCCCTCGCACTAGCGGGAGGGCCAGATGAGCAGTTCTTC; cdr3_aa: CASSVALALAGGPDEQFF
clone_size: once; v_call: TRBV7-6; d_call: NA; j_call: TRBJ2-5; cdr3_nt: TGTGCCAGCAGCTTAGTTTCGGAGAACCAAGAGACCCAGTACTTC; cdr3_aa: CASSLVSENQETQYF
clone_size: NA; v_call: TRBV7-2; d_call: TRBD1; j_call: TRBJ2-2; cdr3_nt: TGTGCCAGCAGCCAGGGACAGGGGGCGACCGGGGAGCTGTTTTTT; cdr3_aa: CASSQGQGATGELFF
clone_size: NA; v_call: TRBV15; d_call: NA; j_call: TRBJ1-5; cdr3_nt: TGTGCCACCAGCAGGCCCGACAGTTATCAGCCCCAGCATTTT; cdr3_aa: CATSRPDSYQPQHF
clone_size: NA; v_call: TRBV5-1; d_call: TRBD2; j_call: TRBJ2-1; cdr3_nt: TGCGCCAGCAGCGCCGATTCTAGCGGGAGTGGGCGGCAGTTCTTC; cdr3_aa: CASSADSSGSGRQFF
clone_size: NA; v_call: TRBV27; d_call: TRBD1; j_call: TRBJ1-3; cdr3_nt: TGTGCCAGCAGGGACAGGGGAGGAAACACCATATATTTT; cdr3_aa: CASRDRGGNTIYF
clone_size: NA; v_call: TRBV28; d_call: TRBD1; j_call: TRBJ2-5; cdr3_nt: TGTGCCAGCAGTTTATGGGGGGACAGGCAAGAGACCCAGTACTTC; cdr3_aa: CASSLWGDRQETQYF
clone_size: NA; v_call: TRBV18; d_call: TRBD2; j_call: TRBJ2-1; cdr3_nt: TGTGCCAGCTCATTCCTCGTCCCGGGACTAGCGGGGGAAAGCCGCAATGAGCAGTTCTTC; cdr3_aa: CASSFLVPGLAGESRNEQFF